This T cell receptor beta chain was captured by sequencing in a study of OX40 agonist ivuxolimab in advanced cancers. The study in broad terms: The costimulatory receptor OX40 (CD134) was targeted by ivuxolimab, a fully human IgG2 agonistic monoclonal antibody. Intravenous ivuxolimab was administered to patients every 2 weeks at six dose levels: 0.01, 0.1, 0.3, 1.5, 3 and 10 mg/kg. Among the roughly 50 dose-escalation patients, around 19 had hepatocellular carcinoma, roughly 15 melanoma, 9 renal cell carcinoma and 9 head and neck cancer. The dose-escalation cohort was roughly 80% male with a mean age of about 58 years, ranging from roughly 20 to 80. Prior anti-PD-1, anti-PD-L1 or anti-CTLA-4 therapy was permitted, and approximately 40% of dose-escalation patients had received checkpoint inhibitors. Partial responses were achieved by three dose-escalation patients, of whom one had hepatocellular carcinoma and two had cutaneous melanoma. Peripheral TCRbeta sequencing was intended to test whether TCR sequence diversity was altered and clonal T-cell expansion was caused by ivuxolimab. The monotherapy dose-escalation portion (N ≈ 50 patients) of the phase I ivuxolimab trial is reported in the paper. The study at large found these results: On average, CD8+ T cells showed more expanded clones than CD4+ T cells after ivuxolimab. In the 0.1-3.0 mg/kg groups, partial responders had among the lowest normalized peripheral clonal expansion, particularly in CD8+ T cells. Low levels of normalized T-cell clonal expansion were also seen in some nonresponding patients. Antigen specificity was not determined for the clonally expanded peripheral T cells. At doses from 0.1 to 3.0 mg/kg, clonal expansion was seen in both CD4+ and CD8+ blood T cells between baseline and week 6.

Genomic DNA was extracted from sorted cells for sequencing of the TCRbeta CDR3 region. TCRbeta CDR3 regions were sequenced using the immunoSEQ Assay. The table was pulled from immuneACCESS by TCRdb, which kept in-frame rearrangements only. Such tables lose some clones; where checked, under half of the loss comes from unresolved V genes, and the rest has no known cause. Here the sample has roughly 74,000 clones; roughly 83% occur a single time. Clones ranked in the top ten supply approximately 2% of the sample. The trial excluded patients who had a history of autoimmune disease or were on systemic immunosuppression. Peripheral blood for TCR sequencing was collected from all dose cohorts at baseline, on cycle 4 day 1, and on cycle 7 day 1. Samples came from an open-label, multicenter, first-in-human phase I dose-escalation trial of ivuxolimab. The trial enrolled adults with locally advanced or metastatic head and neck squamous cell, hepatocellular, melanoma or renal cell carcinoma. CD4+ and CD8+ T cells were sorted separately from peripheral blood before TCR sequencing.

With respect to this clone: What this receptor recognizes is not known. No per-base quality is available; no much larger clone lies one base away.

Via the germline V gene, CDR1 is SGHRS and CDR2 YFSETQ. After removal of 7 bases from V and 3 bases from J, the junction retains 9 bases not matched to a gene. CDR3 length: 15 amino acids, cysteine to phenylalanine. CDR3 DNA is the only sequence kept; it has 45 bases, read in frame from the first base. The V and J genes are TRBV5-1 and TRBJ2-3, with 9 bases matching TRBD2. The sequence derives from an adult with an advanced solid tumor such as melanoma, head and neck, liver or kidney cancer. The sample consisted of CD4+ or CD8+ T cells sorted from blood, taken in a trial of the OX40 agonist ivuxolimab. The DNA sequence is as follows: TGCGCCAGCCAACGGCTGGCGGGAGGGACAGATACGCAGTATTTT. Translated, it reads CASQRLAGGTDTQYF.